This T cell receptor beta chain was identified in a study of beta chain features in type 1 diabetes. Per germline, CDR1 SNHLY and CDR2 FYNNEI. V dropped 7 bases and J dropped 9; count of bases not matched to a gene: 8. CDR3 size: 13 residues. In this sample, this clone turned up a few times. The antigen remains unidentified. Expressed TCRB transcripts were sequenced after all isolated RNA was converted to cDNA. Using immunoSEQ multiplex PCR, the repertoire was profiled, and TCRdb retains in-frame clones only, with some absent. The data contain a few hundred thousand clones, around 14% of them singletons. Study-level findings and limits: In patients and controls equally, PCR might favor templates that are shorter. A moderate, significant TCRB CDR3 shortening appeared in type 1 diabetes across four CD4+ subsets.

Each of the CD4+ naive, central memory, regulatory and stem cell-like memory populations was sorted via CD45RO/CCR7/CD25/CD127/CD95/CD27. The sequence derives from a man aged 25-40 years in good health. The rearrangement joins TRBV2 to TRBJ2-1, with 8 bases aligning to TRBD2. Sequenced material: naive CD4+ T cells from blood. Here the CDR3 reads CASTQRENGEQFF. Written as DNA, the CDR3 is TGTGCCAGCACCCAGCGGGAGAATGGTGAGCAGTTCTTC.